This entry concerns a single T cell receptor (beta chain). In germline, CDR1 is SGHRS, CDR2 YFSETQ. The trim removed 1 base at V and 6 bases at J, leaving 7 bases unmatched. This CDR3 contains 16 residues. This sample is part of a study of sequential checkpoint blockade in melanoma. Study-level information: Randomization was 1:1 between first-line nivolumab→ipilimumab and ipilimumab→nivolumab. Both treatment sequences were followed by maintenance nivolumab.

Sequenced by immunoSEQ multiplex PCR; TCRdb stores in-frame clones only, minus some. This sample has more than 10,000 clones; under 80% occur once, and the top ten carry around 25%. Treatment defined: randomized to nivolumab then ipilimumab (arm A) or the reverse (arm B). Patients had received no earlier DNA-damaging chemotherapy. Live CD3+CD8+ CD19− CD56− cells were sorted from PBMCs. The source was CD8+ T cells sorted from blood (inferred from file names), collected from a patient given nivolumab and ipilimumab in sequence. This chain uses TRBV5-1 with TRBJ2-1; 10 bases align to TRBD2. The clonotype originates from a human donor with melanoma. The CDR3 nucleotides are TGCGCCAGCAGCTTGCCAGCTAGCGGGAGTAGCAATGAGCAGTTCTTC. It is translated as CASSLPASGSSNEQFF. Full variable domain (remainder filled in from reference TRBV5-1 and TRBJ2-1): KAGVTQTPRYLIKTRGQQVTLSCSPISGHRSVSWYQQTPGQGLQFLFEYFSETQRNKGNFPGRFSGRQFSNSRSEMNVSTLELGDSALYLCASSLPASGSSNEQFFGPGTRLTVL.